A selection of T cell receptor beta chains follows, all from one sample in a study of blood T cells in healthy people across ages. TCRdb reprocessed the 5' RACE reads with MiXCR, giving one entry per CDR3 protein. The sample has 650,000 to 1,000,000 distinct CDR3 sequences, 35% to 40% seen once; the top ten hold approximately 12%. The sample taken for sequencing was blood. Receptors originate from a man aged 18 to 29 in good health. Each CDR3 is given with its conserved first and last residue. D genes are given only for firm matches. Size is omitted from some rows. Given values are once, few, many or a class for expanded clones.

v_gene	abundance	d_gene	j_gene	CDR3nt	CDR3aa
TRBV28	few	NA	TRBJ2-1	TGTGCCAGCAATGGGGGTCTGCTCTCCTACAATGAGCAGTTCTTC	CASNGGLLSYNEQFF
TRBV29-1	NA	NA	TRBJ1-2	TGCAGCGTTGCTGTGGGCCCGGCCTATGGCTACACCTTC	CSVAVGPAYGYTF
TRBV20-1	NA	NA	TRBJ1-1	TGCAGTGCCGCCCGTCTCCGGGTTGGGAGGACTGAAGCTTTCTTT	CSAARLRVGRTEAFF
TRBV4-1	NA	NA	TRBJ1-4	TGCGCCAGCAGCCACGCAGGGGCCCCAACTAATGAAAAACTGTTTTTT	CASSHAGAPTNEKLFF
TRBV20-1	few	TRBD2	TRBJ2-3	TGCAGTGCTAGGGGATTCGGCCTAGCGGGGGCAATAATTGGCACAGATACGCAGTATTTT	CSARGFGLAGAIIGTDTQYF
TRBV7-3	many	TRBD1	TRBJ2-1	TGTGCCAGCAGCGGATCCGGGACAGGCAATGAGCAGTTCTTC	CASSGSGTGNEQFF
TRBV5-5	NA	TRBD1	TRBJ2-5	TGTGCCAGCAGTCACGGTATGGGACAGGGATCTAATGAGCAGTACTTC	CASSHGMGQGSNEQYF
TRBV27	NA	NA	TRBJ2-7	TGTGCCAGCGGCGCTAGGGTAGGCTACGAGCAGTACTTC	CASGARVGYEQYF
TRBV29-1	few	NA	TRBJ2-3	TGCAGCGTTGCGGAGAGCACAGATACGCAGTATTTT	CSVAESTDTQYF
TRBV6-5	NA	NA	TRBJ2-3	TGTGCCAGCCAGAGACCTCCGGGGGCTAGCACAGATACGCAGTATTTT	CASQRPPGASTDTQYF
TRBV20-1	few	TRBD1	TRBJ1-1	TGCAGTGCTTCCCCCGGAACCCCTCCCCGCGTCGGACAGGGGGCGCGTGGAGCTTTCTTT	CSASPGTPPRVGQGARGAFF
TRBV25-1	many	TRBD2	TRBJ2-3	TGTGCCAGCAGTGAATGGCGGGGGGGTTCAGAAGATACGCAGTATTTT	CASSEWRGGSEDTQYF
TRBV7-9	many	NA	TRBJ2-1	TGTGCCAGCAGCGTGGTTGGAGGGGATGAGCAGTTCTTC	CASSVVGGDEQFF
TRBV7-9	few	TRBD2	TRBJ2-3	TGTGCCAGCAGGCCGAGTGGACTAGCGAAAAAAATAACCACAGATACGCAGTATTTT	CASRPSGLAKKITTDTQYF
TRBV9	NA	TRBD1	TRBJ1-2	TGTGCCAGCAGCCCGGGGGACAGGGGCCATGGCTACACCTTC	CASSPGDRGHGYTF
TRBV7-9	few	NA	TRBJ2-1	TGTGCCAGCGGGACGAAACAGAGGTCCTACAATGAGCAGTTCTTC	CASGTKQRSYNEQFF
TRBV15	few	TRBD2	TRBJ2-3	TGTGCCACCAGCACCTCAACCGGGACTAGCGGGTTGTATACGCAGTATTTT	CATSTSTGTSGLYTQYF
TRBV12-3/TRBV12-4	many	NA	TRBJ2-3	TGTGCCAGCAGCCAGAGTTCTAGCACAGATACGCAGTATTTT	CASSQSSSTDTQYF
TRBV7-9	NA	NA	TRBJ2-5	TGTGCCAGCAGCGTCCGGGGAGGAGAGACCCAGTACTTC	CASSVRGGETQYF
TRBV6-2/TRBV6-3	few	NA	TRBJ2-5	TGTGCCAGCAGTTACTCGGGGTTCAGGGAGACCCAGTACTTC	CASSYSGFRETQYF
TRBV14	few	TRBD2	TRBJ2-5	TGTGCCAGCAGCCTGGGACTAGCGGTAGGAAATGAGCAGTACTTC	CASSLGLAVGNEQYF
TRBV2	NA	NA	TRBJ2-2	TGTGCCAGCAGTGAAGCGCTTCAGGTGACAGATCTCACCGGGGAGCTGTTTTTT	CASSEALQVTDLTGELFF
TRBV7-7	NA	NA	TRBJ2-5	TGTGCTAGCAGCTTAGCATTTGGCAGTGGGGGTGAGCAGTACTTC	CASSLAFGSGGEQYF
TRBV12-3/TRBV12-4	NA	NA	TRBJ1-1	TGTGCCAGCACCCCGACGGGGGGGGCCACTGAAGCTTTCTTT	CASTPTGGATEAFF
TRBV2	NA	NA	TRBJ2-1	TGTGCCAGCAACGGTGGGCTAGACAATGAGCAGTTCTTC	CASNGGLDNEQFF
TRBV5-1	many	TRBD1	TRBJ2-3	TGCGCCAGCAGCTCGGGACAGTCCTACCGCACAGATACGCAGTATTTT	CASSSGQSYRTDTQYF
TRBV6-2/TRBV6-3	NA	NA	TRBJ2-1	TGTGCCAGTTCACTACAGGAGTTCCAGTTCTTC	CASSLQEFQFF
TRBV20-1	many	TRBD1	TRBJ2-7	TGCAGTGCTCCCCGACAGGGTGGCTACGAGCAGTACTTC	CSAPRQGGYEQYF
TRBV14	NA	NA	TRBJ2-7	TGTGCCAGCAGCCCACGGGGACCTCCGGAGTCCTACGAGCAGTACTTC	CASSPRGPPESYEQYF
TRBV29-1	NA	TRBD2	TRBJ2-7	TGCAGCGTGCGGGGGGACCCAACTCTTAGCTCCTACAATGAGCAGTACTTC	CSVRGDPTLSSYNEQYF
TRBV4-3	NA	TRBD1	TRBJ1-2	TGCACCAGCAGCCACGGTACAGGGGATCGTGGCTACACCTTC	CTSSHGTGDRGYTF
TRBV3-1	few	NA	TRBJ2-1	TGTGCCAGCAGCCAAGGGACCCAAAACAATGAGCAGTTCTTC	CASSQGTQNNEQFF
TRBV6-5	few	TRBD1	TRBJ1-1	TGTGCCAGCAAAAATGGACAGGGAAACACTGAAGCTTTCTTT	CASKNGQGNTEAFF
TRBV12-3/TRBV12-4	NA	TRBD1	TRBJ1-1	TGTGCCAACAGTACGGGACAGGGGGTAAAAACTGAAGCTTTCTTT	CANSTGQGVKTEAFF
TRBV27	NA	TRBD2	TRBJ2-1	TGTGCCAGCAGTTTACCTCTAGCGGGGAATGAGCAGTTCTTC	CASSLPLAGNEQFF
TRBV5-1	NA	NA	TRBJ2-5	TGCGCCAGCAGCTTGGAAAGTCAGGTACTGCAGCAGTACTTC	CASSLESQVLQQYF
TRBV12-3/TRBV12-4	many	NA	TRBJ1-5	TGTGCCAGCATTCGGACGGATAGCAATCAGCCCCAGCATTTT	CASIRTDSNQPQHF
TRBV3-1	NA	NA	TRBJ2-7	TGTGCCAGCAGCCAATACAGGCGCTACGAGCAGTACTTC	CASSQYRRYEQYF
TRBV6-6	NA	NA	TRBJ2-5	TGTGCCAGCAGCGACCTTATTTCGGGTAGGGGGGAGACCCAGTACTTC	CASSDLISGRGETQYF
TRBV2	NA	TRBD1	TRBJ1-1	TGTGCCAGCAGCAGAGGTGCGCAGGGGGCGGCTGAAGCTTTCTTT	CASSRGAQGAAEAFF
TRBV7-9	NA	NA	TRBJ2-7	TGTGCCGGCAGCTCCCGGGACCTATCCTACGAGCAGTACTTC	CAGSSRDLSYEQYF
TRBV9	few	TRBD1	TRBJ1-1	TGTGCCAGCAGCGTAGATTGGTCAGGGGGCACTGAAGCTTTCTTT	CASSVDWSGGTEAFF
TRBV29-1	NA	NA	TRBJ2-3	TGCAGCGTTGACGCAGATACGCAGTATTTT	CSVDADTQYF
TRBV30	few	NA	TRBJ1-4	TGTGCCTGGAGACCGGGAAGTGAAAAACTGTTTTTT	CAWRPGSEKLFF
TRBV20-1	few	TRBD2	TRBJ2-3	TGCAGTGCTAGTAGGGGACTAGCGGGAACCACAGATACGCAGTATTTT	CSASRGLAGTTDTQYF
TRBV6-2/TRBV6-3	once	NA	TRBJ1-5	TGTACCAGCAGCCGCGGGGGACGGAGCAATCAGCCCCAGCATTTT	CTSSRGGRSNQPQHF
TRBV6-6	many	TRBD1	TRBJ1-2	TGTGCCAGCAGTAATCGACAGGGGAACTATGGCTACACCTTC	CASSNRQGNYGYTF
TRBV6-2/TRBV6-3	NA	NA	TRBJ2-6	TGTGCCAGCTGCGGAACTGGGGCCAACGTCCTGACTTTC	CASCGTGANVLTF
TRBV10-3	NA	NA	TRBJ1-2	TGTGCCATCAACGGGGGGCTGTACTATGGCTACACCTTC	CAINGGLYYGYTF
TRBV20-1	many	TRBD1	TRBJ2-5	TGCAGTGCTGCAACCCGGACAGGACTTCAAGAGACCCAGTACTTC	CSAATRTGLQETQYF
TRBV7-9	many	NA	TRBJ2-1	TGTGCCAGCAGCCCGGATACTAGCTTTGATGAGCAGTTCTTC	CASSPDTSFDEQFF
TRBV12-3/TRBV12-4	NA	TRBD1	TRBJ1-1	TGTGCCAGCAGCGAGACAGGGGGGGGGAACGACGCTGAAGCTTTCTTT	CASSETGGGNDAEAFF
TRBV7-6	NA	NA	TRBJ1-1	TGTGCCAGCAGCGTAGCTGACAGTGGGACTGAAGCTTTCTTT	CASSVADSGTEAFF